This TCR beta chain was recovered during a study of shared clonotypes between healthy human individuals. Looking at the study overall: CD4 naive and CD4 memory each took three plates per donor, while CD8 naive took two and CD8 memory one.

This clone was detected only a few times. Assay: immunoSEQ multiplex PCR; the TCRdb copy retains only in-frame clones and omits some. The sample has more than 2,000,000 clones, around nine tenths seen once. The CDR3 is made up of 13 amino acids. Deletions cut 7 bases from V and 5 bases from J, with 11 bases between. Germline V lookup: CDR1 LNHDA, CDR2 SQIVND (reference sequence). This TCR came from a man between 18 and 35 years old in good health. The J gene is TRBJ2-2, the V gene TRBV19; D ambiguous. The material sequenced was naive CD4+ T cells sorted from blood. As to subset: CD45RA+ positively selected. CDR3 in DNA: TGTGCCAGTACCTTATGGGGTACCGGGGAGCTGTTTTTT. This encodes CASTLWGTGELFF.